This T cell receptor (beta chain) appears in the sequencing data of a study of blood T cell repertoires in COVID-19. Profiled with immunoSEQ multiplex PCR; TCRdb holds only in-frame clones, not every one. The table has a few hundred thousand clones, roughly nine tenths seen once; the top ten hold roughly 3.2%. CDR1 SGHTA and CDR2 FQGNSA come from the germline V gene. The CDR3 spans 13 residues. Between the trimmed V and J ends, which lost 5 bases and 4 bases, there was a span of 9 bases. Sequencing was done on a sample of PBMCs or T cells enriched from blood (not recorded which). The receptor comes from a woman in her forties or fifties in a cohort exposed to, infected with or recovered from COVID-19 (not recorded which). V is TRBV7-2 and J is TRBJ1-5; D gene unclear. As DNA, the CDR3 is TGTGCCAGCAGCATAAGCCGGAATCAGCCCCAGCATTTT. It yields the protein CASSISRNQPQHF.